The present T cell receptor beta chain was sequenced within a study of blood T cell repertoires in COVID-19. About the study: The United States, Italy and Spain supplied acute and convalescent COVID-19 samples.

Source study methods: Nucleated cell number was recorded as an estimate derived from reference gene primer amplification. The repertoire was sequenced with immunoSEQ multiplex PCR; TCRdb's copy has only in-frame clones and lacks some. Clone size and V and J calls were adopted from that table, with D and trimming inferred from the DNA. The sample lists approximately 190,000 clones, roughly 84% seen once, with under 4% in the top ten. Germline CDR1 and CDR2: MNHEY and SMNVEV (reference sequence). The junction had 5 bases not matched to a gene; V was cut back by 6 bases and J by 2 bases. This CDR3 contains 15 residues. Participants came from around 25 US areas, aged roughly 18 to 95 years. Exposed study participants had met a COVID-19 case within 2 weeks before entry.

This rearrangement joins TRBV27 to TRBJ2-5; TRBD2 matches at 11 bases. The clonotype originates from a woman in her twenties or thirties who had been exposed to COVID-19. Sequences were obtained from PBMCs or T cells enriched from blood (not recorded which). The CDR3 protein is CASSQGLAAQETQYF. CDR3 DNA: TGTGCCAGCAGCCAGGGACTAGCGGCACAAGAGACCCAGTACTTC.